This entry is about one T cell receptor (beta chain). V was cut by 1 base and J by 4 bases, with 19 bases left in between. Germline-derived CDR1 and CDR2 are MNHNS and SASEGT. The CDR3 is 17 amino acids. The data were taken from a study of blood T cell repertoires in COVID-19. Study context: The United States, Italy and Spain were the sources of the acute and convalescent COVID-19 samples.

Original processing notes: Amplification of reference gene primers provided the estimated nucleated cell counts. TCRdb's table, derived via immunoSEQ multiplex PCR, lists solely in-frame clones and lacks some. Clone size and V and J calls were adopted from that table, with D and trimming inferred from the DNA. Altogether 95,000 or so clones are present, about 88% being singletons, with the ten largest covering 1.2%. This TCR was recovered from a man older than 75 with active or convalescent COVID-19. This sequence joins TRBV6-1 and TRBJ2-5; maybe TRBD1 (5 bases). Source material: peripheral blood. The DNA of the CDR3 is TGTGCCAGCAGTGAAGGAAGGCTTTTCAGGGAACGAGAGACCCAGTACTTC. Its protein is CASSEGRLFRERETQYF.